A single sample gave rise to the 9 T cell receptor beta chains below, sequenced in a study of Ad26.COV2.S vaccination and SARS-CoV-2 variants (dated by TCRdb to the early 2020s). What this sample's treatment or condition label stands for: roughly 20 received Ad26.COV2.S at low or high dose, single or two shots; about 5 received placebo; per-sample allocation not given. For vaccine and placebo recipients, the sequenced repertoires came from samples collected on day 63 after the first injection. Preparation of the library involved the immunoSEQ multiplex PCR assay. TCRdb stores this immuneACCESS table with in-frame sequences only. Part of the clones is absent; in the studies checked, under half of the shortfall reflects unresolved V genes, and no reason is known for the rest. This sample holds 300,000 to 400,000 clones; roughly 90% were observed only once. The top ten clonotypes cover about 5% of the sample.

The specimen was peripheral blood, collected in a trial of Ad26.COV2.S vaccine versus placebo. These TCRs come from a person between 18 and 60 years old who received the Ad26.COV2.S COVID-19 vaccine or a placebo.

This clone has just a few counts. J is TRBJ2-7 and V is TRBV11-3; 10 bases are a match to TRBD2. Per the germline V gene, CDR1 is SGHNT and CDR2 is YENEEA. The CDR3 covers 16 residues. Germline trimming cut 5 bases from V and 4 bases from J; bases unmatched to any gene: 11. CDR3 in DNA: TGTGCCAGCAGCACTCAATCTAGCGGGAGATTGTACGAGCAGTACGTC. Translated, it gives CASSTQSSGRLYEQYV.

The V call is TRBV28, the J call TRBJ2-5; perhaps TRBD2 as D (6 bases). The germline V gene has CDR1 MDHEN and CDR2 SYDVKM. Trimming pared 5 bases from V and 4 bases from J, leaving 17 bases between. The CDR3 totals 15 residues. The chain's CDR3 is CASSLLTRGSETQYF. The CDR3, as DNA: TGTGCCAGCAGTCTTCTGACACGGGGGTCAGAGACCCAGTACTTC. Looking up the rest from reference TRBV28 and TRBJ2-5 gives the full variable domain: DVKVTQSSRYLVKRTGEKVFLECVQDMDHENMFWYRQDPGLGLRLIYFSYDVKMKEKGDIPEGYSVSREKKERFSLILESASTNQTSMYLCASSLLTRGSETQYFGPGTRLLVL.

The rearrangement joins TRBV4-1 to TRBJ1-1; TRBD1 might be the D (6 bases). Trimming took 9 bases from V and 0 from J, leaving 8 bases between them. Germline CDR1 and CDR2: MGHRA and YSYEKL. This CDR3 is built from 12 residues. The CDR3 DNA is TGCGCCAGTACAGGGATGAACACTGAAGCTTTCTTT. This translates into CASTGMNTEAFF.

As regards this clone: The sample has other DNA sequences that encode this CDR3 too. This rearrangement joins TRBV4-1 to TRBJ1-2; no clear D gene. Germline CDR1 and CDR2: MGHRA and YSYEKL. V gave up 0 bases and J gave up 8 bases, with 13 bases separating them. This CDR3 spans 14 amino acids. CDR3 DNA sequence: TGCGCCAGCAGCCAAGATGAAGGGCGGTTGGGCTACACCTTC. This codes for CASSQDEGRLGYTF.

The chain links TRBV5-1 to TRBJ2-7; D perhaps matches TRBD2 (6 bases). Germline V CDR1 and CDR2: SGHRS, YFSETQ. CDR3 size: 15 residues. The ends were cut back, 0 bases at V and 7 bases at J, with 17 bases in the middle. DNA of the CDR3: TGCGCCAGCAGCTTGGACGGGGGAGTCTGGGGTGAGCAGTACTTC. Its protein is CASSLDGGVWGEQYF.

The chain uses TRBV7-3 and TRBJ2-3; a weak D match, TRBD2 (5 bases). Trimming took 5 bases from V and 2 from J, leaving 17 bases between them. There are 16 residues in the CDR3. Germline V CDR1 and CDR2: SGHTA, FQGTGA. Here the CDR3 reads CASSLGGPRVTDTQYF. In DNA form, the CDR3 reads TGTGCCAGCAGCCTAGGCGGGCCTCGAGTCACAGATACGCAGTATTTT.

This chain joins TRBV27 and TRBJ2-1, with 8 nucleotides matching TRBD1. V was clipped by 5 bases and J by 3 bases; unmatched bases: 21. Germline CDR1 MNHEY, CDR2 SMNVEV (reference sequence). CDR3 length equals 20 residues. CDR3 sequence reads: CASSVLPGQAPYPLYNEQFF. DNA for the CDR3: TGTGCCAGCAGTGTGCTCCCGGGACAGGCTCCCTACCCTCTCTACAATGAGCAGTTCTTC.

V and J are TRBV9 and TRBJ2-1, with 10 bases that match TRBD2. Germline-derived CDR1 and CDR2 are SGDLS and YYNGEE. The V and J ends lost 0 bases and 8 bases, in that order; junction bases with no gene match: 5. There are 15 residues in the CDR3. Written as DNA, the CDR3 is TGTGCCAGCAGCGTAGCCCCAAGCGGGGGGGATGAGCAGTTCTTC. It specifies CASSVAPSGGDEQFF.

The chain carries TRBV6-5 and TRBJ2-1; D gene ambiguous. Trimming stripped 2 bases from V and 7 bases from J, with 3 bases between. In germline, CDR1 is MNHEY, CDR2 SVGAGI. CDR3 length: 11 amino acids. The CDR3: CASSYGNEQFF. In nucleotides, the CDR3 is TGTGCCAGCAGTTACGGTAATGAGCAGTTCTTC.